The rows below give T cell receptor beta chains drawn from one sample of a study of vaccination and CD4 T cells after COVID-19. No cognate antigen is known for these TCRs. MiXCR was run by TCRdb on the PCR reads, yielding one entry per CDR3 protein. Here the sample spans roughly 7,200 distinct CDR3 sequences, approximately 60% being singletons. Sequenced sample: CD4+ T cells from blood, cultured in vitro. The receptor set was obtained from a human donor who had recovered from COVID-19. Both conserved end residues are part of each CDR3. Each record gives: D gene, J gene, V gene, clone size, CDR3 DNA, CDR3 protein. The D gene is left open where the match is weak. Not all rows give a size; the values are once, few, many and, for expanded clones, a class.

>TRBD1|TRBJ1-2|TRBV19|few
TGTGCCAGTAGTATTCACAGGGGTGTTGAAGGCTACACCTTC
CASSIHRGVEGYTF
>TRBD2|TRBJ2-7|TRBV28|.
TGTGCCAGCAGTTTGCCGACTAGCCTCGAGCAGTACTTC
CASSLPTSLEQYF
>TRBD1|TRBJ2-7|TRBV6-5|.
TGTGCCAGCAGTTACGGTGGGACAGGCTCCTACGAGCAGTACTTC
CASSYGGTGSYEQYF
>TRBD1|TRBJ2-7|TRBV27|.
TGTGCCAGCAGTAAGGGGGCGGCCAGGGGCTACGAGCAGTACTTC
CASSKGAARGYEQYF
>TRBD2|TRBJ2-3|TRBV20-1|.
TGCAGTGCTTCCAAGGGAGCGGGGGGTCTCACAGATACGCAGTATTTT
CSASKGAGGLTDTQYF
>.|TRBJ1-1|TRBV27|.
TGTGCCAGCAGTTTAATACGATTTGGGAACACTGAAGCTTTCTTT
CASSLIRFGNTEAFF
>.|TRBJ2-5|TRBV7-2|.
TGTGCCAGCAGCTTGGAGGTGGCTCAAGAGACCCAGTACTTC
CASSLEVAQETQYF
>.|TRBJ2-7|TRBV19|.
TGTGCCAGTAGTACGGGGGCAATGTACGAGCAGTACTTC
CASSTGAMYEQYF
>TRBD1|TRBJ2-2|TRBV2|.
TGTGCCAGCAGGGGGACAGGATGGAACACCGGGGAGCTGTTTTTT
CASRGTGWNTGELFF
>.|TRBJ2-3|TRBV19|.
TGTGCGAGGCCGGCTAGCGAGTATTTT
CARPASEYF
>.|TRBJ2-5|TRBV20-1|.
TGCAGTGCTGCGGGACACACCAAAGGAGAGACCCAGTACTTC
CSAAGHTKGETQYF
>.|TRBJ1-2|TRBV20-1|.
TGCAGTGCTAGAGACCCACGGACACCTAATTATGGCTACACCTTC
CSARDPRTPNYGYTF
>.|TRBJ2-5|TRBV20-1|.
TGCAGTGCTAAGAAGCGGGCCCTGGGAAAGACCCAGTACTTC
CSAKKRALGKTQYF
>TRBD1|TRBJ1-1|TRBV20-1|.
TGCAGTGCTAAGGAATCATCCCAGGGGGGAGCTTTCTTT
CSAKESSQGGAFF
>.|TRBJ2-7|TRBV10-3|.
TGTGCCATCAGTGCGCCCCCGGCCCCCTACGAGCAGTACTTC
CAISAPPAPYEQYF
>TRBD2|TRBJ2-5|TRBV11-3|.
TGTGCCAGCAGCGGGACTAGCGGGGGAGAGACCCAGTACTTC
CASSGTSGGETQYF
>TRBD2|TRBJ2-3|TRBV11-3|.
TGTGCCAGCAGCTCGGGACTAGCGCTGAGCACAGATACGCAGTATTTT
CASSSGLALSTDTQYF
>TRBD1|TRBJ1-1|TRBV20-1|.
TGCAGTGCTAGAGACCGGGCTGGGACAGGGGATGGGAACACTGAAGCTTTCTTT
CSARDRAGTGDGNTEAFF
>TRBD2|TRBJ2-6|TRBV28|.
TGTGCCAGCAGTTTATCGGGACTAGCGGATGCTGGGGCCAACGTCCTGACTTTC
CASSLSGLADAGANVLTF
>.|TRBJ1-5|TRBV6-1|.
TGTGCCAGCGTTGGGGGGAGTAGCAATCAGCCCCAGCATTTT
CASVGGSSNQPQHF
>.|TRBJ1-3|TRBV7-2|few
TGTGCCAGCAGCCCAACGGGGGGCTACACCATATATTTT
CASSPTGGYTIYF
>.|TRBJ1-2|TRBV20-1|.
TGCAGTGCTAGAGATTTATGGGATGGCTATGGCTACACCTTC
CSARDLWDGYGYTF
>TRBD2|TRBJ2-5|TRBV6-1|once
TGTGCCAGCAGTGAAACGGGAGGCCCCCAAGAGACCCAGTACTTC
CASSETGGPQETQYF
>TRBD1|TRBJ1-2|TRBV19|few
TGTGCCAGTAGTCTGGGACAGGGCAGGCGGTATGGCTACACCTTC
CASSLGQGRRYGYTF
>TRBD1|TRBJ2-1|TRBV25-1|.
TGTGCCAGCAGTGAGGCATTCCCCGGGACAGGGGAGCACAATGAGCAGTTCTTC
CASSEAFPGTGEHNEQFF
>TRBD1|TRBJ2-7|TRBV14|.
TGTGCCAGCAGCCCCTTAGGACAGGGGGCCTCCTACGAGCAGTACTTC
CASSPLGQGASYEQYF
>TRBD1|TRBJ1-5|TRBV20-1|.
TGCAGTGCTAGAGACCTGACGGGGACAGGGAATATGGTCAATCAGCCCCAGCATTTT
CSARDLTGTGNMVNQPQHF
>TRBD1|TRBJ1-1|TRBV4-3|.
TGCGCCAGCAGCCAGGGTTCAGGGGGCCAGACTGAAGCTTTCTTT
CASSQGSGGQTEAFF
>.|TRBJ2-3|TRBV6-2/TRBV6-3|.
TGTGCCAGCAGTCGAATCAGGGACCTCACAGATACGCAGTATTTT
CASSRIRDLTDTQYF
>TRBD2|TRBJ2-2|TRBV28|.
TGTGCCAGCAGTTTCCGAGGCCTAGCGGGAGGCCTTGTCACCGGGGAGCTGTTTTTT
CASSFRGLAGGLVTGELFF
>.|TRBJ2-5|TRBV5-6|.
TGTGCCAGCAGCTTGGGGGGGAGAGAGACCCAGTACTTC
CASSLGGRETQYF
>TRBD2|TRBJ2-5|TRBV27|.
TGTGCCAGCAGTCCCGGGGGGTCGCAAGAGACCCAGTACTTC
CASSPGGSQETQYF
>TRBD1|TRBJ1-1|TRBV6-2/TRBV6-3|.
TGTGCCAGCAGTCCCCAACAGGGGGCGGGAAACGCTGAAGCTTTCTTT
CASSPQQGAGNAEAFF
>.|TRBJ1-2|TRBV7-9|.
TGTGCCAGCAGCTTAGAGGGAAGGTATGGCTACACCTTC
CASSLEGRYGYTF
>.|TRBJ2-3|TRBV12-3/TRBV12-4|.
TGTGCCAGCAGTTTAGCGGGGGGGCAAGGAGATACGCAGTATTTT
CASSLAGGQGDTQYF
>TRBD1|TRBJ1-6|TRBV28|.
TGTGCCAGCAGTCCCCCCGACAGGGCGAATTCACCCCTCCACTTT
CASSPPDRANSPLHF
>.|TRBJ2-7|TRBV27|.
.
CASSFYICSASRQGVNEQYF
>TRBD2|TRBJ2-3|TRBV6-1|.
TGTGCCAGCAGTCCTAGCGGGGGGGCCCCAGATACGCAGTATTTT
CASSPSGGAPDTQYF
>TRBD1|TRBJ1-1|TRBV4-3|.
TGCGCCAGCAGCCAAGATTGGGGGCACAGGGGGACTGAAGCTTTCTTT
CASSQDWGHRGTEAFF
>.|TRBJ1-2|TRBV19|.
TGTGCCAGTGGTATAGATAGTAGGCCTCTAAACTATGGCTACACCTTC
CASGIDSRPLNYGYTF
>.|TRBJ2-1|TRBV7-3|.
TGTGCCAGCAGCTTAAGGGCGCTGAGCTCCTACAATGAGCAGTTCTTC
CASSLRALSSYNEQFF
>.|TRBJ1-5|TRBV7-6|few
TGTGCCAGCAGCTTAGATTCCGGGCAGCCCCAGCATTTT
CASSLDSGQPQHF
>TRBD1|TRBJ2-5|TRBV27|few
TGTGCCAGCAGTTTACGACAGGGCGACCCAGAGACCCAGTACTTC
CASSLRQGDPETQYF
>.|TRBJ1-6|TRBV19|few
TGTGCCAGTAGTAGGGACACCGATAATTCACCCCTCCACTTT
CASSRDTDNSPLHF
>TRBD1|TRBJ1-2|TRBV12-3/TRBV12-4|.
TGTGCCAGCAGCCCTCGACAGGGGGCCGGTGGCTACACCTTC
CASSPRQGAGGYTF
>.|TRBJ2-5|TRBV7-9|.
TGTGCCAGCAGCCCTAAGAAAGAACCGTACCAAGAGACCCAGTACTTC
CASSPKKEPYQETQYF
>TRBD1|TRBJ1-1|TRBV20-1|.
TGCAGTGCTAGAGACCTCAGGGGGAGGAACACTGAAGCTTTCTTT
CSARDLRGRNTEAFF
>TRBD1|TRBJ1-2|TRBV7-2|few
TGTGCCAGCAGCTTATCAGGGGGAGGGGAAAGTACCTTC
CASSLSGGGESTF
>TRBD1|TRBJ1-1|TRBV7-3|few
TGTGCCAGCAGCGCGACAGGGGGGACTGAAGCTTTCTTT
CASSATGGTEAFF
>.|TRBJ2-2|TRBV19|.
TGTGCCAGTAGGAACACCGGGGAGCTGTTTTTT
CASRNTGELFF